What follows are 3 T cell receptor beta chains derived from one specimen sequenced in a study of T-cell reconstitution after alpha-beta-depleted transplantation in children. Unique molecular identifiers were used to barcode this TCRbeta library. TCRdb redid the calling of the PCR reads with MiXCR, one entry per CDR3 protein. The sample yields about 580,000 distinct CDR3 sequences, 20% to 25% seen once. The sample consisted of PBMCs, mostly from graft donor cells, taken 360 days after TCRalphabeta/CD19-depleted stem cell transplant. These receptors were collected from a boy in the first two years of life who had a stem cell transplant for acute myeloid leukemia, so the T cells may come from the graft donor.

This clonotype has more than one count but fewer than ten. The CDR3 DNA reads as TGTGCCAGCAGCTTAGGGTCCAATGCTGAAGCTTTCTTT. It translates to CASSLGSNAEAFF. This rearrangement joins TRBV11-2 to TRBJ1-1; D gene unclear. Germline-derived CDR1 and CDR2 are SGHAT and FQNNGV. V was trimmed by 1 base and J by 6 bases, leaving 9 bases between them. The CDR3 has 13 residues.

The CDR3 region is CASSQGQGRQPQHF. The CDR3 bases are TGTGCCAGCAGCCAGGGACAGGGGAGACAGCCCCAGCATTTT. V and J are TRBV7-8 and TRBJ1-5; 10 positions match TRBD1. The germline V gene encodes CDR1 SGHVS and CDR2 FQNEAQ. CDR3 length equals 14 residues. V lost 5 bases and J lost 7; bases outside the gene matches: 5.

This chain joins TRBV29-1 and TRBJ2-3, with D unresolved. The CDR3 extends over 13 amino acids. CDR1 and CDR2 from the germline V gene are SQVTM and ANQGSEA. Trimming removed 5 bases from V and 1 base from J, with 10 bases in between. CDR3 protein: CSVSTVGTDTQYF. The CDR3 DNA reads as TGCAGCGTTAGTACGGTGGGCACAGATACGCAGTATTTT.